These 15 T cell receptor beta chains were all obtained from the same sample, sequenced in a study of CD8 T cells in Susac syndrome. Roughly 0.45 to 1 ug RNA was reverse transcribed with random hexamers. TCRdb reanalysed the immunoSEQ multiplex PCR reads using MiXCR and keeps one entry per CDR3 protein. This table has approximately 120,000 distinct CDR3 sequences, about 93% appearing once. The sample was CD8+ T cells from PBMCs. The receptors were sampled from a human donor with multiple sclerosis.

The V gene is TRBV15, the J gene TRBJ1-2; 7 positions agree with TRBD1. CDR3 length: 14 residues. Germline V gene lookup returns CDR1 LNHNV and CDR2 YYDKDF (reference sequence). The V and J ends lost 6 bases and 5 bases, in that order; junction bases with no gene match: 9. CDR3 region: CATRPGTDSYGYTF. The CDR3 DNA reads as TGTGCCACCAGACCCGGGACAGACTCGTATGGCTACACCTTC. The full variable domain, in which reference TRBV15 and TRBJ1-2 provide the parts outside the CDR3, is DAMVIQNPRYQVTQFGKPVTLSCSQTLNHNVMYWYQQKSSQAPKLLFHYYDKDFNNEADTPDNFQSRRPNTSFCFLDIRSPGLGDTAMYLCATRPGTDSYGYTFGSGTRLTVV.

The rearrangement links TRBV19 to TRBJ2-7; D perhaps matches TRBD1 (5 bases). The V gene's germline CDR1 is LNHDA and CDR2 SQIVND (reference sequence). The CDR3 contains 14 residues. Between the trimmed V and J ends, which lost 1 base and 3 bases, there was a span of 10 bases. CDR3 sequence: CASSIGGADYEQYF. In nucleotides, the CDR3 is TGTGCCAGTAGTATAGGGGGCGCCGACTACGAGCAGTACTTC.

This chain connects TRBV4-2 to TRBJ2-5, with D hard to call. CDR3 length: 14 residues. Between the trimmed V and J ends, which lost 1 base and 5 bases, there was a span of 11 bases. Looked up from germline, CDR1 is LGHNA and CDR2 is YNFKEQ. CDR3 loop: CASSQGNLGETQYF. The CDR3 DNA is TGTGCCAGCAGCCAAGGGAACCTCGGGGAGACCCAGTACTTC.

CDR3 nucleotide sequence: TGTGCCAGCAGTGAGTACGTCGGAACGCGATACAATGAGCAGTTCTTC. It codes for CASSEYVGTRYNEQFF. V is TRBV25-1 and J is TRBJ2-1; D remains ambiguous. V lost 3 bases to trimming and J lost 4 bases, with 16 bases between them. Germline loops: CDR1 MGHDK, CDR2 SYGVNS. This CDR3 is built from 16 residues.

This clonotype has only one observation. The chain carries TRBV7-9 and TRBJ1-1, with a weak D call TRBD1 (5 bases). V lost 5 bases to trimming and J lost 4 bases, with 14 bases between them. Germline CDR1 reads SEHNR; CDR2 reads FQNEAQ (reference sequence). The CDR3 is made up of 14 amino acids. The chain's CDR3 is CASSDRGRATEAFF. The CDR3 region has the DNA TGTGCCAGCAGCGACCGAGGCAGGGCCACTGAAGCTTTCTTT.

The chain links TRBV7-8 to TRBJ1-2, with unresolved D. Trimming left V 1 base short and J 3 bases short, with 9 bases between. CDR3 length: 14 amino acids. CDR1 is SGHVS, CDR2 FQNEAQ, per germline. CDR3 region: CASSLEGTDYGYTF. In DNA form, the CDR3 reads TGTGCCAGCAGCTTAGAGGGCACGGACTATGGCTACACCTTC.

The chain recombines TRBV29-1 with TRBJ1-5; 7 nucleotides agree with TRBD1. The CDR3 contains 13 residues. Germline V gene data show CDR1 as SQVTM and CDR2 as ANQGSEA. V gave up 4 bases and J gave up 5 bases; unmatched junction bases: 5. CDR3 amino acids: CSVVSGGDQPQHF. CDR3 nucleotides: TGCAGCGTTGTGTCAGGGGGGGATCAGCCCCAGCATTTT.

The CDR3 nucleotides are TGTGCCAGCAGCTTAGGAGGGGTCGGGAGTTGGAGAGAGACCCAGTACTTC. It yields the protein CASSLGGVGSWRETQYF. The chain uses TRBV13 and TRBJ2-5, with D possibly TRBD2 on 6 matching bases. With 0 bases removed from V and 4 bases from J, the gap between germline ends came to 18 bases. The length of the CDR3 is 17 residues. Per the germline V gene, CDR1 is PRHDT and CDR2 is FYEKMQ (reference sequence).

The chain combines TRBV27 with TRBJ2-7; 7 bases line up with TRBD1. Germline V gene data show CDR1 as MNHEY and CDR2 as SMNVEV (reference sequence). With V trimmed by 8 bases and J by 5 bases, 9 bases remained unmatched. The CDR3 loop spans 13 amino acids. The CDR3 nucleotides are TGTGCCAGCTCTATCGGGACAGCTCACGAGCAGTACTTC. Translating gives CASSIGTAHEQYF.

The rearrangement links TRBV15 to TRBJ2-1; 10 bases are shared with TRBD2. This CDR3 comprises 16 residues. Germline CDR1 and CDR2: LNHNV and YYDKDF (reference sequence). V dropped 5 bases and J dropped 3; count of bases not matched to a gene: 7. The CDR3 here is CATSLGLARGYNEQFF. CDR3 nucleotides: TGTGCCACCAGCTTGGGACTAGCGAGGGGCTACAATGAGCAGTTCTTC.

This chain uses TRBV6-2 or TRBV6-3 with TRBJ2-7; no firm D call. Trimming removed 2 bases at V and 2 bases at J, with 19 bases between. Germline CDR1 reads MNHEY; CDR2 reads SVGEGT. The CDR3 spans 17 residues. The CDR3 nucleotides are TGTGCCAGCAGTTACATTCTCGGCAGTCCGACTCCCTACGAGCAGTACTTC. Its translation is CASSYILGSPTPYEQYF.

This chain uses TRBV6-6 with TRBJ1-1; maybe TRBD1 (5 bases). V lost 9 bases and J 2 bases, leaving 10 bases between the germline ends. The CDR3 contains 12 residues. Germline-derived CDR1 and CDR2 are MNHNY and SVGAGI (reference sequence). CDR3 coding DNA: TGTGCCAGTATGGGGGGAAACACTGAAGCTTTCTTT. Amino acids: CASMGGNTEAFF.

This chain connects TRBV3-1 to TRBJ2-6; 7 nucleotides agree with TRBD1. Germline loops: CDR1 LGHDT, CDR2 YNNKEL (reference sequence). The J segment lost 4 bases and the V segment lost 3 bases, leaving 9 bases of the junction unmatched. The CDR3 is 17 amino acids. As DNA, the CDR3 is TGTGCCAGCAGCCACCCGGGACAGATAGCAGGGGCCAACGTCCTGACTTTC. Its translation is CASSHPGQIAGANVLTF.

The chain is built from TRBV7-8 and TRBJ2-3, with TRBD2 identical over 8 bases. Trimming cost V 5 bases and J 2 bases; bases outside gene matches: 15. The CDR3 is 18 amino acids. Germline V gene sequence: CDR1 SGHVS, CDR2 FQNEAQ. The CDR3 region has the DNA TGTGCCAGCAGCCCGCCTACGGGAGGGCCCTCGGTCACAGATACGCAGTATTTT. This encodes CASSPPTGGPSVTDTQYF.

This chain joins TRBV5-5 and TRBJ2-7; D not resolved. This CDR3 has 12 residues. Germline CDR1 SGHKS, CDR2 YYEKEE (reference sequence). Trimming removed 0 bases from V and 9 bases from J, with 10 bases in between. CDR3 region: CASSLEAIRQYF. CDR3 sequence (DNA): TGTGCCAGCAGCTTGGAGGCGATCCGGCAGTACTTC.